The T cell receptor beta chain described here comes from a study of OX40 agonist ivuxolimab in advanced cancers. Study-level background: From 23 to 79 years was the age range, with a mean of roughly 64 years, and around 80% were male. Among those treated, three patients had partial responses, one with hepatocellular carcinoma and two with cutaneous melanoma.

V lost 6 bases and J lost 5, with 10 bases in between. In germline, CDR1 is DFQATT, CDR2 SNEGSKA (reference sequence). CDR3 length equals 11 residues. Whole-study findings and limits: Clonal expansion from baseline to week 6 occurred in both CD4+ and CD8+ T cells.

Regarding this clone: Its target is not known.

Some clones are missing from TCRdb's copy, which holds only in-frame ones; the method was immunoSEQ multiplex PCR. The sample has 9,500 to 14,000 clones; approximately 75% are singletons. The TCR originated in an adult with an advanced solid tumor such as melanoma, head and neck, liver or kidney cancer. The rearrangement uses TRBV20-1 and TRBJ2-5; D remains ambiguous. The sample in question was CD4+ or CD8+ T cells sorted from blood, obtained in a trial of the OX40 agonist ivuxolimab. CDR3 sequence reads: CSAIWSETQYF. CDR3 nucleotides: TGCAGTGCCATTTGGTCCGAGACCCAGTACTTC.